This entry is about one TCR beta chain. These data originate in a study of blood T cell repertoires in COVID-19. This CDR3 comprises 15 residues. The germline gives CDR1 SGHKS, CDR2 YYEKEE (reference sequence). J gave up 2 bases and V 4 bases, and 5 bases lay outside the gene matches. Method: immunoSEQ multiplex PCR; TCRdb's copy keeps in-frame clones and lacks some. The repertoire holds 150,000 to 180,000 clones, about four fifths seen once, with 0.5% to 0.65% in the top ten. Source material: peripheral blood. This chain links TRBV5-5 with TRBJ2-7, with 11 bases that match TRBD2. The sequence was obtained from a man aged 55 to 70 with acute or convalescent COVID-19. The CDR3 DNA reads TGTGCCAGCAGCGTTAGCGGGAGGGCGCCCTACGAGCAGTACTTC. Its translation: CASSVSGRAPYEQYF.